These T cell receptor beta chains were read from a single sample in a study of cytomegalovirus exposure and HLA in healthy donors. Repertoires were generated with immunoSEQ multiplex PCR, while TCRdb's copy carries only in-frame clones and drops some. Its listing shows about 76,000 clones. Sequencing was done on a sample of PBMCs. The receptors shown here come from a woman aged 40 to 50 in good health and CMV-seropositive. CDR3s include the opening cysteine and the closing phenylalanine or tryptophan. D genes are given only for firm matches.

D	V	J	CDR3	DNA
-	TRBV10-3	TRBJ2-1	CATAPGGLSNNEQFF	TGTGCCACCGCCCCCGGTGGTCTCTCTAACAATGAGCAGTTCTTC
-	TRBV5-4	TRBJ2-5	CASSLAGGGGHETQYF	TGTGCCAGCAGCTTGGCCGGTGGGGGGGGGCATGAGACCCAGTACTTC
TRBD2	TRBV7-6	TRBJ2-5	CASSPRTSGTLGETQYF	TGTGCCAGCAGCCCAAGGACTAGCGGGACATTGGGTGAGACCCAGTACTTC
TRBD1	TRBV18	TRBJ2-1	CASSPPNRDSNNEQFF	TGTGCCAGCTCACCTCCGAACCGGGACAGTAATAATGAGCAGTTCTTC
-	TRBV7-3	TRBJ2-3	CASSLSYSPPDTQYF	TGTGCCAGCAGCTTATCTTATAGCCCCCCAGATACGCAGTATTTT
TRBD2	TRBV2	TRBJ2-7	CASLSQREVPEQYF	TGTGCCAGCCTATCGCAGCGGGAGGTACCCGAGCAGTACTTC
TRBD1	TRBV5-1	TRBJ1-3	CASSPGQGARAGNTIYF	TGCGCCAGCAGCCCGGGACAGGGGGCAAGAGCTGGAAACACCATATATTTT
-	TRBV7-9	TRBJ2-3	CASSPGQFTDTQYF	TGTGCCAGCAGCCCAGGACAGTTCACAGATACGCAGTATTTT
-	TRBV5-1	TRBJ2-5	CASSSRTTRKEETQYF	TGCGCCAGCAGCTCACGCACGACACGGAAGGAAGAGACCCAGTACTTC
-	TRBV6-6	TRBJ1-2	CASSYVAGANGGYTF	TGTGCCAGCAGTTACGTGGCAGGGGCCAATGGGGGCTACACCTTC
TRBD1	TRBV2	TRBJ2-2	CASIIGQGNTGELFF	TGTGCCAGCATAATTGGACAGGGTAACACCGGGGAGCTGTTTTTT
-	TRBV4-1	TRBJ2-5	CASSQDRETQYF	TGCGCCAGCAGCCAAGATCGGGAGACCCAGTACTTC
-	TRBV29-1	TRBJ2-3	CSVGSGEGTATQYF	TGCAGCGTTGGTTCAGGGGAAGGAACGGCTACGCAGTATTTT
TRBD2	TRBV2	TRBJ2-2	CASRGLAANTGELFF	TGTGCCAGTCGTGGACTAGCTGCTAACACCGGGGAGCTGTTTTTT
TRBD1	TRBV2	TRBJ1-1	CASGQGGTEAFF	TGTGCCAGCGGACAGGGAGGGACTGAAGCTTTCTTT
TRBD1	TRBV2	TRBJ2-5	CASSGGQDRVRETQYF	TGTGCCAGCAGTGGGGGCCAAGACAGGGTCCGAGAGACCCAGTACTTC
TRBD2	TRBV11-3	TRBJ2-7	CATGTSGIQTPYEQYF	TGTGCCACCGGGACTAGCGGGATACAAACCCCCTACGAGCAGTACTTC
-	TRBV18	TRBJ2-7	CASSPGLGHLYEQYF	TGTGCCAGCTCACCAGGGCTTGGACACCTCTACGAGCAGTACTTC
TRBD2	TRBV5-1	TRBJ2-7	CASSLGGLAREQYF	TGCGCCAGCAGCTTGGGGGGACTAGCGCGGGAGCAGTACTTC
-	TRBV28	TRBJ1-2	CASSTLKTVYGYTF	TGTGCCAGCAGCACCCTCAAGACAGTATATGGCTACACCTTC
TRBD2	TRBV2	TRBJ2-5	CASSPSWGGETQYF	TGTGCCAGCAGTCCATCCTGGGGGGGAGAGACCCAGTACTTC
-	TRBV11-2	TRBJ1-2	CASSLGDWDGYTF	TGTGCCAGCAGCCTAGGGGACTGGGATGGCTACACCTTC
TRBD1	TRBV19	TRBJ1-4	CASSRQGALDGSSEKLFF	TGTGCCAGTAGTAGACAGGGGGCACTAGACGGATCGAGTGAAAAACTGTTTTTT
-	TRBV18	TRBJ1-1	CASSAQGGNTEAFF	TGTGCCAGCTCAGCTCAGGGTGGGAACACTGAAGCTTTCTTT
TRBD1	TRBV27	TRBJ1-5	CASSPGQGGLLAQPQHF	TGTGCCAGCAGCCCCGGACAGGGGGGACTGTTGGCCCAGCCCCAGCATTTT
TRBD2	TRBV29-1	TRBJ2-7	CSVAGGPYEQYF	TGCAGCGTGGCGGGGGGCCCCTACGAGCAGTACTTC
-	TRBV13	TRBJ1-3	CASNPSTGLPGNTIYF	TGTGCCAGCAACCCCTCGACAGGACTTCCTGGAAACACCATATATTTT
TRBD1	TRBV11-1	TRBJ2-3	CASSLAFTGAQISTDTQYF	TGTGCCAGCAGCTTAGCGTTCACAGGGGCGCAGATTAGTACAGATACGCAGTATTTT
-	TRBV27	TRBJ2-2	CASSPRGRQPHTGEPFF	TGTGCCAGCAGCCCCCGCGGCAGACAACCCCACACCGGGGAGCCGTTTTTT
TRBD2	TRBV7-9	TRBJ2-1	CASSSILAGSFNEQFF	TGTGCCAGCAGCTCCATACTAGCGGGAAGCTTCAATGAGCAGTTCTTC
-	TRBV2	TRBJ2-2	CASSEYSTRVANTGELFF	TGTGCCAGCAGTGAATATTCTACGAGGGTTGCGAACACCGGGGAGCTGTTTTTT
TRBD1	TRBV25-1	TRBJ2-1	CASSPGGRDQYNEQFF	TGTGCCAGCAGTCCAGGGGGTCGCGACCAATACAATGAGCAGTTCTTC
TRBD1	TRBV5-1	TRBJ1-2	CASSPGQGNYGYTF	TGCGCCAGCAGCCCGGGACAGGGAAACTATGGCTACACCTTC
TRBD1	TRBV7-3	TRBJ2-5	CASSLSGQGETQYF	TGTGCCAGCAGCTTATCGGGACAGGGGGAGACCCAGTACTTC
-	TRBV7-3	TRBJ1-1	CASSSTSGGNTEAFF	TGTGCCAGCAGCTCCACTTCGGGGGGGAACACTGAAGCTTTCTTT
TRBD1	TRBV19	TRBJ1-6	CASSTRTGLPNSPLHF	TGTGCCAGTAGTACTCGGACAGGGCTCCCTAATTCACCCCTCCACTTT
TRBD1	TRBV2	TRBJ1-1	CASSDGPQGAGTEAFF	TGTGCCAGCAGTGACGGCCCCCAGGGGGCTGGCACTGAAGCTTTCTTT
-	TRBV2	TRBJ1-4	CASSEQGVGGKLFF	TGTGCCAGCAGTGAACAGGGCGTTGGCGGAAAACTGTTTTTT
TRBD2	TRBV14	TRBJ2-1	CASSLLSGSSYNEQFF	TGTGCCAGCAGCCTCCTTAGCGGGAGCTCCTACAATGAGCAGTTCTTC